The 18 T cell receptor beta chains below were found in one sample sequenced in a study of blood T cell repertoires in COVID-19. Profiling relied on immunoSEQ multiplex PCR, and the TCRdb table lists in-frame clones only, not all of them. Among 200,000 or so clones, around four fifths were seen once, and the ten largest hold more than 4.5%. The sample consisted of peripheral blood. The receptors were sampled from a woman aged 30 to 39 with acute or convalescent COVID-19.

The count of this clone is one. V and J are TRBV9 and TRBJ1-2; D possibly corresponds to TRBD1 (5 bases). The germline gives CDR1 SGDLS, CDR2 YYNGEE. Trimming took off 4 bases at V and 7 bases at J, with 20 bases between the two ends. This CDR3 spans 15 amino acids. The CDR3 protein is CASSLEGLSGGGYTF. The CDR3 nucleotides are TGTGCCAGCAGCCTCGAGGGGTTATCGGGAGGTGGCTACACCTTC.

The rearrangement joins TRBV13 to TRBJ2-7; 7 bases fit TRBD1. This CDR3 spans 15 amino acids. Germline trimming cut 4 bases from V and 2 bases from J; bases unmatched to any gene: 8. The germline V gene encodes CDR1 PRHDT and CDR2 FYEKMQ (reference sequence). CDR3 DNA sequence: TGTGCCAGCAGCTCCACGAGGACAGGCACCTACGAGCAGTACTTC. As protein: CASSSTRTGTYEQYF.

This chain links TRBV3-1 (or the pseudogene TRBV3-2) with TRBJ2-1, with D hard to call. CDR3 length: 15 residues. Germline V gives CDR1 LGHDT, CDR2 YNNKEL (reference sequence). The V end was cut by 1 base, the J end by 6 bases, with 13 bases between. The CDR3 DNA reads TGTGCCAGCAGCCAAGCTCGGTCCCTCGGCAATGAGCAGTTCTTC. Its translation is CASSQARSLGNEQFF.

This clone was counted a single time. V gene TRBV12-3 or TRBV12-4 combines with J gene TRBJ2-1; TRBD2 agrees at 9 bases. J lost 9 bases, V lost 7 bases, and 7 bases had no gene match. The CDR3 covers 13 residues. CDR3 loop: CASTPGLAGEQFF. The CDR3 DNA reads as TGTGCCAGCACCCCGGGACTAGCCGGTGAGCAGTTCTTC.

This sequence joins TRBV18 and TRBJ2-7; a weak D match, TRBD2 (6 bases). Trimming shortened V by 3 bases and J by 2 bases, and 11 bases separated the two germline ends. The CDR3 loop spans 14 amino acids. Germline V gene data show CDR1 as KGHSH and CDR2 as LQKENI. The CDR3 DNA reads TGTGCCAGCTCACCCCGGGGCGGGACCTACGAGCAGTACTTC. Its translation is CASSPRGGTYEQYF.

This clone turned up a few times. The gene calls are TRBV6-5 and TRBJ2-7, with 7 bases that match TRBD1. V shed 4 bases, J shed 3 bases, and the junction held 6 bases outside the gene matches. The CDR3 extends over 14 amino acids. Germline CDR1 and CDR2: MNHEY and SVGAGI. CDR3 bases: TGTGCCAGCAGTTCCGGGACAGCTTACTACGAGCAGTACTTC. The encoded protein is CASSSGTAYYEQYF.

This chain uses TRBV14 with TRBJ2-5, with D possibly TRBD2 on 6 matching bases. CDR1 and CDR2 from the germline V gene are SGHDN and FVKESK. V was clipped by 4 bases and J by 1 base, with 13 bases between them. The CDR3 runs 15 residues. The CDR3 region has the DNA TGTGCCAGCAGCCCACTAGCCGGGGGCCAAGAGACCCAGTACTTC. It is translated as CASSPLAGGQETQYF.

The genes are TRBV29-1 and TRBJ2-7; the match to TRBD1 covers 9 bases. V shed 4 bases, J shed 5 bases, and the junction held 9 bases outside the gene matches. The germline CDR1 and CDR2 sequences are SQVTM and ANQGSEA. This CDR3 spans 14 amino acids. CDR3 loop: CSVGGGTGIHEQYF. CDR3 DNA: TGCAGCGTTGGGGGCGGGACAGGGATCCACGAGCAGTACTTC.

The J gene is TRBJ1-2, the V gene TRBV5-1, with unresolved D. V was trimmed by 0 bases and J by 1 base, leaving 7 bases between them. Germline CDR1 SGHRS, CDR2 YFSETQ. CDR3 length equals 14 residues. This CDR3 reads CASSLDHSNYGYTF. The CDR3 DNA reads as TGCGCCAGCAGCTTGGATCACAGTAACTATGGCTACACCTTC. The complete variable domain, with remaining parts taken from reference TRBV5-1 and TRBJ1-2, reads KAGVTQTPRYLIKTRGQQVTLSCSPISGHRSVSWYQQTPGQGLQFLFEYFSETQRNKGNFPGRFSGRQFSNSRSEMNVSTLELGDSALYLCASSLDHSNYGYTFGSGTRLTVV.

The gene calls are TRBV6-6 and TRBJ2-7; a weak D match, TRBD2 (6 bases). The CDR3 runs to 14 residues. Germline V gene sequence: CDR1 MNHNY, CDR2 SVGAGI (reference sequence). V lost 4 bases to trimming and J lost 6 bases, with 16 bases between them. The DNA for the CDR3 is TGTGCCAGCAGTTCAGGGACTGCAACACCCGAGCAGTACTTC. This encodes CASSSGTATPEQYF.

The J gene is TRBJ1-1, the V gene TRBV6-5, with D unresolved. This CDR3 comprises 15 residues. Germline V lookup: CDR1 MNHEY, CDR2 SVGAGI. The V end lost 4 bases, the J end lost 2 bases, and 14 bases lay between the germline ends. Here the CDR3 DNA reads TGTGCCAGCAGTTCCTTCGAGGGCAGAAACACTGAAGCTTTCTTT. Amino acid sequence: CASSSFEGRNTEAFF.

The chain is built from TRBV5-4 and TRBJ2-5, with 7 nucleotides matching TRBD2. From germline, CDR1 is SGHNT and CDR2 YYREEE (reference sequence). V lost 2 bases and J lost 3; bases outside the gene matches: 4. The CDR3 loop spans 14 amino acids. The CDR3, as DNA: TGTGCCAGCAGCTTACTAGCGATGAAAGAGACCCAGTACTTC. Amino acids: CASSLLAMKETQYF. Drawing the rest from reference TRBV5-4 and TRBJ2-5, the complete variable domain is ETGVTQSPTHLIKTRGQQVTLRCSSQSGHNTVSWYQQALGQGPQFIFQYYREEENGRGNFPPRFSGLQFPNYSSELNVNALELDDSALYLCASSLLAMKETQYFGPGTRLLVL.

J is TRBJ1-6 and V is TRBV6-5; D perhaps matches TRBD1 (5 bases). The CDR3 consists of 15 residues. Germline CDR1 is MNHEY and CDR2 is SVGAGI. The V gene lost 2 bases and the J gene lost 5 bases, with 10 bases spanning the gap. The CDR3 sequence: CASSYQGLDNSPLHF. The CDR3 bases are TGTGCCAGCAGTTACCAGGGTTTGGATAATTCACCCCTCCACTTT.

The sample holds many counts of this clone. The gene calls are TRBV30 and TRBJ2-7; no definite D call. Trimming pared 4 bases from V and 4 bases from J, leaving 8 bases between. Germline V gene lookup returns CDR1 GTSNPN and CDR2 SVGIG (reference sequence). This CDR3 has 11 residues. The CDR3 nucleotides are TGTGCCTGGACTTACGGTTACGAGCAGTACTTC. It codes for CAWTYGYEQYF.

The J gene is TRBJ2-7, the V gene TRBV7-2, with D perhaps matching TRBD2 (6 bases). Germline-derived CDR1 and CDR2 are SGHTA and FQGNSA. The CDR3 spans 17 residues. V was trimmed by 1 base and J by 4 bases, leaving 20 bases between them. The CDR3 coding sequence is TGTGCCAGCAGCTTAGTGTCCGGGCGCGGGACCGGGTACGAGCAGTACTTC. Its translation is CASSLVSGRGTGYEQYF.

The chain links TRBV11-1 to TRBJ1-2, with D possibly being TRBD1 (5 bases). CDR1 is SGHAT, CDR2 FQDESV, per germline (reference sequence). V was pared by 10 bases and J by 6 bases, with 12 bases between. The CDR3 spans 11 residues. The CDR3 nucleotides are TGTGCCACCTCGGGGGTGAATGGCTACACCTTC. Translated: CATSGVNGYTF.

The chain joins TRBV19 to TRBJ1-4; 10 bases map to TRBD1. The germline CDR1 and CDR2 sequences are LNHDA and SQIVND (reference sequence). The junction had 19 bases not matched to a gene; V was cut back by 10 bases and J by 8 bases. This CDR3 contains 17 residues. The CDR3 sequence is CANSSRGQGNGGEKLFF. CDR3 coding DNA: TGTGCCAACTCTTCGCGGGGACAGGGGAATGGGGGAGAAAAACTGTTTTTT.

Only one count was recorded for this clone. V and J are TRBV7-3 and TRBJ2-2; 9 bases line up with TRBD2. The V and J ends lost 4 bases and 7 bases, in that order; junction bases with no gene match: 4. Germline-derived CDR1 and CDR2 are SGHTA and FQGTGA. CDR3 length equals 14 residues. The chain's CDR3 is CASSSAGGYGELFF. The CDR3 bases are TGTGCCAGCAGCTCCGCGGGGGGGTACGGGGAGCTGTTTTTT.